The 10 T cell receptor beta chains reported below all come from one sample, sequenced in a study of T cells in Graves' hyperthyroidism and ophthalmopathy. Researchers took RNA transcripts and amplified the TCR beta CDR3 regions from them. Primed by the HTBI set, a first-round RT-PCR was run on the TCR CDR3. TCRdb re-analysed the multiplex PCR reads in MiXCR, keeping a single row per CDR3 protein. The repertoire holds some 600,000 distinct CDR3 sequences, 40% to 55% seen once, with about 8.2% in the top ten. The material sequenced was peripheral blood or thyroid tissue (not recorded which). The receptors stem from a woman aged 18-30 years with Graves' hyperthyroidism.

In its sample, this clonotype was seen a few times. Relative to the germline gene, one junction end is altered; a read error may explain this. The chain carries TRBV12-3 or TRBV12-4 and TRBJ2-7; no clear D. The CDR3 has 11 amino acids. The CDR3 loop reads CASSFSFEQYF. For the CDR3, the DNA is TGTGCCAGCAGTTTTTCCTTCGAGCAGTACTTC.

This clonotype was picked up many times. The chain recombines TRBV24-1 with TRBJ2-5; TRBD2 aligns across 8 bases. This CDR3 contains 15 residues. Unmatched junction bases numbered 2, after V lost 1 base and J lost 2 bases. The germline V gene encodes CDR1 KGHDR and CDR2 SFDVKD. CDR3 nucleotides: TGTGCCACCAGTGATTTTAGCGGGGCACAAGAGACCCAGTACTTC. This gives the protein CATSDFSGAQETQYF.

The CDR3 region is CASSLSTVTEAFF. The CDR3 DNA sequence: TGTGCCAGCAGCTTAAGCACCGTCACTGAAGCTTTCTTT. The V and J genes are TRBV7-3 and TRBJ1-1; D uncertain. V lost 1 base and J 4 bases, leaving 7 bases between the germline ends. The CDR3 runs to 13 residues. CDR1 SGHTA and CDR2 FQGTGA come from the germline V gene. The variable domain in full, completed from reference TRBV7-3 and TRBJ1-1, reads GAGVSQTPSNKVTEKGKYVELRCDPISGHTALYWYRQSLGQGPEFLIYFQGTGAADDSGLPNDRFFAVRPEGSVSTLKIQRTERGDSAVYLCASSLSTVTEAFFGQGTRLTVV.

As for this clonotype: At one of its ends the junction is not consistent with the germline gene, which may arise from a read error. The rearrangement uses TRBV24-1 and TRBJ1-1; D is unclear. The CDR3 totals 15 residues. Germline CDR1 is KGHDR and CDR2 is SFDVKD. Here the CDR3 DNA reads TGTGCCTCCAGTGATTTTTTCTTTAGCACGGGGAAGGTTTTCTTT. Translating gives CASSDFFFSTGKVFF.

This clonotype was detected only a few times. V is TRBV2 and J is TRBJ1-6, with D maybe TRBD1 (6 bases). Trimming cost V 6 bases and J 5 bases, with 23 bases left between them. The CDR3 loop spans 18 amino acids. Germline V gives CDR1 SNHLY, CDR2 FYNNEI. CDR3 in amino acids: CASSFPWGRISHNSPLHF. As DNA, the CDR3 is TGTGCCAGCAGCTTCCCTTGGGGGCGGATAAGCCATAATTCACCCCTCCACTTT.

The V and J genes are TRBV12-3 or TRBV12-4 and TRBJ2-7; 8 nucleotides agree with TRBD2. CDR3 length: 14 amino acids. The V gene end was trimmed by 11 bases and the J gene end by 7 bases; junction bases not matched to a gene: 16. CDR3 bases: TGTGCCTGCCGGGGGGGCGGGAGACTCTGGGAGCAGTACTTC. Encoded protein: CACRGGGRLWEQYF.

The rearrangement joins TRBV7-6 to TRBJ2-5; either TRBD1 or TRBD2 may fit D (5 bases each). Between the trimmed V and J ends, which lost 5 bases and 1 base, there was a span of 14 bases. Germline CDR1 SGHVS, CDR2 FNYEAQ. This CDR3 is built from 15 residues. The CDR3 DNA reads as TGTGCCAGCAGCCTCTTGAGGGGTGCCCAAGAGACCCAGTACTTC. The encoded protein is CASSLLRGAQETQYF.

This clonotype was counted many times. The chain employs TRBV29-1 and TRBJ1-2; weak D call: TRBD1 (5 bases). Trimming removed 4 bases at V and 3 bases at J, with 9 bases between. The CDR3 consists of 12 residues. Germline CDR1 SQVTM, CDR2 ANQGSEA. The CDR3 loop is CSVGQTDYGYTF. The CDR3 DNA follows: TGCAGCGTTGGACAGACCGACTATGGCTACACCTTC.

This rearrangement joins TRBV20-1 to TRBJ2-5; perhaps D is TRBD1 or TRBD2 (6 bases each). Germline V gene data show CDR1 as DFQATT and CDR2 as SNEGSKA (reference sequence). V shed 5 bases and J shed 5 bases, with 12 bases lying between them. The CDR3 length is 12 residues. CDR3 DNA: TGCAGTGCTGGGGAAGGGGGGGAGACCCAGTACTTC. Translating gives CSAGEGGETQYF.

As for this clonotype: At one boundary the junction diverges from the germline segment, which might be a read error. The chain joins TRBV7-9 to TRBJ2-5; 8 bases map to TRBD1. Per the germline V gene, CDR1 is SEHNR and CDR2 is FQNEAQ (reference sequence). The CDR3 runs 16 residues. The DNA for the CDR3 is TGTGCCAGCAGCTTAGCCCGGACAGGGAGAAAAGAGACCCAGCACTTC. It is translated as CASSLARTGRKETQHF.